The 8 T cell receptor beta chains presented below share a single source sample, sequenced in a study of control samples from healthy donors and cancer patients. The table came from immunoSEQ multiplex PCR; TCRdb's copy has only in-frame clones and leaves some out. Here the sample spans about 81,000 clones, roughly 93% being singletons. What was sequenced was blood. The source of these receptors is a woman aged 18-30 years in good health.

A word on this clone: Other DNA sequences in the sample encode the same CDR3. V gene TRBV27 combines with J gene TRBJ2-6; D ambiguous. The CDR3 length is 13 residues. The V gene's germline CDR1 is MNHEY and CDR2 SMNVEV (reference sequence). The germline V and J ends were trimmed by 3 bases and 0 bases, with 0 bases remaining between them. In DNA form, the CDR3 reads TGTGCCAGCAGTTTCTCTGGGGCCAACGTCCTGACTTTC. It yields the protein CASSFSGANVLTF.

The J gene is TRBJ2-1, the V gene TRBV12-1. TRBV12-1 is noted as a pseudogene. The CDR3 is 13 amino acids. The CDR3 loop is CASSRDHGNEQFF. CDR3 in DNA: TGTGCCAGCAGCCGGGACCACGGGAATGAGCAGTTCTTC.

This clone was seen a single time. V usage is TRBV28 and J usage is TRBJ2-7; D gene ambiguous. This CDR3 spans 13 amino acids. Between the trimmed V and J ends, which lost 1 base and 4 bases, there was a span of 8 bases. Germline V lookup: CDR1 MDHEN, CDR2 SYDVKM. CDR3 DNA: TGTGCCAGCAGTTTATTTTTGGGTTACGAGCAGTACTTC. Amino acid sequence: CASSLFLGYEQYF.

V gene TRBV2 combines with J gene TRBJ2-3; no clear D gene. Germline V gene lookup returns CDR1 SNHLY and CDR2 FYNNEI. The CDR3 runs 12 residues. V dropped 8 bases and J dropped 4 bases, with 10 bases sitting between them. CDR3 in DNA: TGTGCCAGCTCTAGATCATCAGATACGCAGTATTTT. Translating gives CASSRSSDTQYF.

The DNA of the CDR3 is TGTGCCAGCAGTTCTTGGGACAGTGGAAGGTTTGGGGCCAACGTCCTGACTTTC. It codes for CASSSWDSGRFGANVLTF. The rearrangement links TRBV27 to TRBJ2-6, with 7 bases fitting TRBD1. Trimming removed 4 bases from V and 3 bases from J; junction bases left unmatched: 12. The CDR3 runs to 18 residues. Germline values: CDR1 MNHEY, CDR2 SMNVEV (reference sequence). The full variable domain, completed using reference TRBV27 and TRBJ2-6, is EAQVTQNPRYLITVTGKKLTVTCSQNMNHEYMSWYRQDPGLGLRQIYYSMNVEVTDKGDVPEGYKVSRKEKRNFPLILESPSPNQTSLYFCASSSWDSGRFGANVLTFGAGSRLTVL.

The chain is built from TRBV9 and TRBJ2-1; tentative D call: TRBD1 (5 bases). V lost 3 bases and J lost 5, with 15 bases in between. This CDR3 spans 15 amino acids. Germline V gene sequence: CDR1 SGDLS, CDR2 YYNGEE. DNA for the CDR3: TGTGCCAGCAGCGGTTGGGGCGGAAGCCACAATGAGCAGTTCTTC. Translated, it gives CASSGWGGSHNEQFF.

The genes are TRBV9 and TRBJ1-1; unclear D gene. V was shortened by 0 bases and J by 3 bases, with 12 bases between the two germline ends. From germline, CDR1 is SGDLS and CDR2 YYNGEE. CDR3 size: 15 residues. The CDR3 loop is CASSVGSGIDTEAFF. CDR3 nucleotides: TGTGCCAGCAGCGTAGGTTCGGGGATTGACACTGAAGCTTTCTTT. The full variable domain, rest sourced from reference TRBV9 and TRBJ1-1, is DSGVTQTPKHLITATGQRVTLRCSPRSGDLSVYWYQQSLDQGLQFLIQYYNGEERAKGNILERFSAQQFPDLHSELNLSSLELGDSALYFCASSVGSGIDTEAFFGQGTRLTVV.

J is TRBJ2-3 and V is TRBV18; 12 positions match TRBD2. With 3 bases clipped from V and 7 bases from J, the junction kept 14 bases outside the gene matches. Germline V gives CDR1 KGHSH, CDR2 LQKENI. This CDR3 comprises 18 residues. The CDR3 region has the DNA TGTGCCAGCTCACCCATCGAGGCTAGCGGGGGGGCCGCGAATACGCAGTATTTT. Amino acids: CASSPIEASGGAANTQYF.